These 25 T cell receptor beta chains were sequenced from one sample in a study of CD8+CD57+ T cells in acquired aplastic anemia. TCR beta VDJ and CDR3 were profiled, and genomic DNA was the template. TCRdb used MiXCR to reprocess the reads, holding one entry per CDR3 protein. The data contain hundreds of thousands of distinct CDR3 sequences, approximately 33% of them singletons. For sequencing, patients were chosen who had shown expansion of CD8+CD57+ cells by flow cytometry. The specimen sequenced was sorted CD4+, CD8+, or CD8+CD57+ T cells (not recorded which) from PBMCs. Every receptor here comes from a human donor with aplastic anemia.

The rearrangement joins TRBV10-3 to TRBJ2-3; 8 nucleotides agree with TRBD2. CDR3 size: 15 residues. The ends lost 5 bases at V and 7 bases at J; junction bases unmatched: 11. Looked up from germline, CDR1 is ENHRY and CDR2 is SYGVKD. The CDR3: CAISPQAGVDNTQYF. The CDR3 region has the DNA TGTGCCATCAGTCCCCAAGCGGGAGTGGACAATACGCAGTATTTT.

The chain couples TRBV10-3 to TRBJ1-1; D gene unclear. Trimming pared 10 bases from V and 4 bases from J, leaving 19 bases between. From germline, CDR1 is ENHRY and CDR2 SYGVKD. The CDR3 contains 14 residues. The CDR3 coding sequence is TGTGCCAGCGGTCTAGCTCGGGGAACCACTGAAGCTTTCTTT. Translating it yields CASGLARGTTEAFF.

This chain connects TRBV10-1 to TRBJ1-6; D is ambiguous. This CDR3 spans 13 amino acids. The V gene's germline CDR1 is WNHNN and CDR2 SYGVQD (reference sequence). The ends were cut back, 7 bases at V and 4 bases at J, with 8 bases in the middle. Here the CDR3 DNA reads TGCGCCAGCATGGTAGGGTATAATTCACCCCTCCACTTT. Its translation: CASMVGYNSPLHF.

This clonotype came up many times. V gene TRBV7-9 combines with J gene TRBJ2-5, with D hard to call. Trimming shortened V by 6 bases and J by 2 bases, and 4 bases separated the two germline ends. Germline loops: CDR1 SEHNR, CDR2 FQNEAQ (reference sequence). The CDR3 runs 11 residues. CDR3 sequence: CASSGQETQYF. CDR3 bases: TGTGCCAGCAGTGGACAAGAGACCCAGTACTTC.

The rearrangement uses TRBV27 and TRBJ2-1; 9 positions agree with TRBD2. This CDR3 has 16 amino acids. After removal of 6 bases from V and 4 bases from J, the junction contained 10 bases not matched to a gene. In germline, CDR1 is MNHEY, CDR2 SMNVEV (reference sequence). CDR3 DNA sequence: TGTGCCAGCAGCCGCGGGGCTAGCGGGGTATACAATGAGCAGTTCTTC. It is translated as CASSRGASGVYNEQFF.

This clonotype has a count of ten or more. The chain has TRBV2 and TRBJ1-6; 7 bases fit TRBD1. After removal of 3 bases from V and 13 bases from J, the junction contained 6 bases not matched to a gene. CDR3 length: 13 amino acids. Germline V gene sequence: CDR1 SNHLY, CDR2 FYNNEI. The CDR3 nucleotides are TGTGCCAGCAGTGACTTCCAGGGGGATCCCCTCCACTTT. As protein: CASSDFQGDPLHF.

In this sample, this clonotype turned up many times. J is TRBJ2-3 and V is TRBV25-1; no clear D gene. Deletions cut 4 bases from V and 4 bases from J, with 6 bases between. This CDR3 is 12 amino acids long. The germline V gene encodes CDR1 MGHDK and CDR2 SYGVNS. CDR3 in DNA: TGTGCCAGCAGTGTGGTGGCAGATACGCAGTATTTT. It yields the protein CASSVVADTQYF.

This clonotype was detected a few times. The chain carries TRBV11-2 and TRBJ1-3; D is perhaps TRBD1 (5 bases). The CDR3 runs 16 residues. Between the trimmed V and J ends, which lost 2 bases and 0 bases, there was a span of 11 bases. Germline CDR1 is SGHAT and CDR2 is FQNNGV. The CDR3 here is CASSLKADSSGNTIYF. The CDR3 DNA reads TGTGCCAGCAGCTTAAAGGCAGACAGCTCTGGAAACACCATATATTTT.

This clonotype was picked up many times. V usage is TRBV2 and J usage is TRBJ2-4; D gene ambiguous. This CDR3 contains 11 residues. Germline lookup yields CDR1 SNHLY and CDR2 FYNNEI. Trimming shortened V by 6 bases and J by 6 bases, and 6 bases separated the two germline ends. CDR3 region: CASRAANIQYF. CDR3 in DNA: TGTGCCAGCAGAGCCGCAAACATTCAGTACTTC.

This clonotype was seen ten or more times. The chain carries TRBV7-2 and TRBJ1-4; 8 bases agree with TRBD1. Germline V gene data show CDR1 as SGHTA and CDR2 as FQGNSA. This CDR3 has 14 amino acids. V lost 4 bases, J lost 8 bases, and 6 bases stayed unmatched. The CDR3 sequence: CASSSGQGREKLFF. CDR3 nucleotides: TGTGCCAGCAGCTCCGGACAGGGAAGGGAAAAACTGTTTTTT. The full variable domain, in which reference TRBV7-2 and TRBJ1-4 provide the parts outside the CDR3, is GAGVSQSPSNKVTEKGKDVELRCDPISGHTALYWYRQSLGQGLEFLIYFQGNSAPDKSGLPSDRFSAERTGGSVSTLTIQRTQQEDSAVYLCASSSGQGREKLFFGSGTQLSVL.

The table lists this clonotype with a count of one. The chain links TRBV11-3 to TRBJ1-3; no clear D. There are 15 residues in the CDR3. Germline V CDR1 and CDR2: SGHNT, YENEEA. V was clipped by 2 bases and J by 0 bases, with 8 bases between them. In DNA form, the CDR3 reads TGTGCCAGCAGCTTATCTGGCAGCTCTGGAAACACCATATATTTT. Translation: CASSLSGSSGNTIYF. The full variable domain, with the rest looked up from reference TRBV11-3 and TRBJ1-3, is EAGVVQSPRYKIIEKKQPVAFWCNPISGHNTLYWYLQNLGQGPELLIRYENEEAVDDSQLPKDRFSAERLKGVDSTLKIQPAELGDSAVYLCASSLSGSSGNTIYFGEGSWLTVV.

Written as DNA, the CDR3 is TGCGCCAGCCGGGACAGGGGAGAGAGCTACAATCAGCCCCAGCATTTT. As protein: CASRDRGESYNQPQHF. The gene calls are TRBV10-1 and TRBJ1-5; 10 bases agree with TRBD1. Per germline, CDR1 WNHNN and CDR2 SYGVQD (reference sequence). The CDR3 spans 16 residues. With 8 bases clipped from V and 3 bases from J, the junction kept 10 bases outside the gene matches.

The sample holds a few counts of this clonotype. V and J are TRBV5-4 and TRBJ2-7; TRBD2 matches 8 bases. The V and J ends lost 3 bases and 2 bases, in that order; junction bases with no gene match: 4. The CDR3 has 14 residues. Germline V gene lookup returns CDR1 SGHNT and CDR2 YYREEE (reference sequence). CDR3: CASSSGGPTYEQYF. The CDR3 DNA is TGTGCCAGCAGCTCGGGGGGGCCGACCTACGAGCAGTACTTC.

Points on this clonotype: It is likely a read error, because the conserved phenylalanine at the end of the CDR3 is missing. This chain connects TRBV5-4 to TRBJ1-2, with unresolved D. The CDR3 is 15 residues long. From germline, CDR1 is SGHNT and CDR2 YYREEE (reference sequence). Deletions cut 3 bases from V and 5 bases from J, with 17 bases between. The CDR3 nucleotides read TGTGCCAGCAGCTACGACACTTCTCGGGATTATGGCTACACCCTC. Translation gives CASSYDTSRDYGYTL.

The V and J genes are TRBV10-2 and TRBJ2-1; 11 bases line up with TRBD2. This CDR3 comprises 16 residues. Germline assignment: CDR1 WSHSY and CDR2 SAAADI. The V segment lost 2 bases and the J segment 6 bases; nucleotides outside the gene matches: 6. The CDR3 DNA reads as TGCGCCAGCAGTGAGGCGGTAGCGGGAGGGCCCAATGAGCAGTTCTTC. Protein: CASSEAVAGGPNEQFF.

This clonotype occurred many times. J is TRBJ2-5 and V is TRBV7-3, with D possibly being TRBD1 (5 bases). V was trimmed by 0 bases and J by 1 base, leaving 6 bases between them. This CDR3 region has 14 residues. CDR1 and CDR2 from the germline V gene are SGHTA and FQGTGA. The CDR3 region is CASSLTTGQETQYF. As DNA, the CDR3 is TGTGCCAGCAGCTTAACTACAGGCCAAGAGACCCAGTACTTC.

Remarks on this clonotype: At one end, the junction sequence differs from germline, possibly due to a read error. The gene calls are TRBV7-7 and TRBJ2-1; TRBD1 matches 9 bases. The germline V gene encodes CDR1 SSHAT and CDR2 FNYEAQ (reference sequence). The CDR3 covers 15 residues. The CDR3 nucleotides are TGTGCTAGCAGCCTGGGGACAGGGCGATCGAGTGAGCAGTTCTTC. It is translated as CASSLGTGRSSEQFF.

Concerning this clonotype itself: A read error may be the cause here, since a much bigger clone is one base away. V is TRBV5-1 and J is TRBJ1-2; 7 positions agree with TRBD1. The length of the CDR3 is 14 residues. CDR1 and CDR2 from the germline V gene are SGHRS and YFSETQ. V dropped 1 base and J dropped 6; count of bases not matched to a gene: 6. The CDR3, as DNA: TGCGCCAGCAGCTTGTGGAGGGGGCTCGATGGCTACACCTTC. Its protein is CASSLWRGLDGYTF.

This sequence joins TRBV7-3 and TRBJ1-1; 9 bases line up with TRBD1. The V segment lost 5 bases and the J segment 7 bases; nucleotides outside the gene matches: 5. In germline, CDR1 is SGHTA, CDR2 FQGTGA. This CDR3 has 13 residues. The CDR3 region is CASSQDRGSEAFF. CDR3 bases: TGTGCCAGCAGCCAAGACAGGGGGAGTGAAGCTTTCTTT.

The rearrangement links TRBV6-5 to TRBJ1-2; D is undetermined. Trimming took off 2 bases at V and 4 bases at J, with 17 bases between the two ends. From germline, CDR1 is MNHEY and CDR2 SVGAGI. The CDR3 is made up of 16 amino acids. The CDR3: CASSYGNAGRAYGYTF. In nucleotides, the CDR3 is TGTGCCAGCAGTTACGGAAATGCCGGACGGGCCTATGGCTACACCTTC.

This clonotype was observed a few times. The genes are TRBV7-9 and TRBJ1-4; D possibly corresponds to TRBD1 (5 bases). The CDR3 runs to 15 residues. From germline, CDR1 is SEHNR and CDR2 FQNEAQ (reference sequence). V was clipped by 1 base and J by 7 bases, with 13 bases between them. CDR3 in DNA: TGTGCCAGCAGCTTAGTCCTGGGGCCCGGTGAAAAACTGTTTTTT. This sequence encodes CASSLVLGPGEKLFF.

The sample holds many counts of this clonotype. The chain employs TRBV10-3 and TRBJ1-5; D unclear. Trimming cost V 0 bases and J 5 bases, with 11 bases left between them. The CDR3 is 15 amino acids. Germline values: CDR1 ENHRY, CDR2 SYGVKD. CDR3 residues: CAISESMGFDQPQHF. The CDR3 DNA reads as TGTGCCATCAGTGAGTCGATGGGGTTCGATCAGCCCCAGCATTTT.

This clonotype was detected only a few times. The junction departs from the called germline gene at one end, perhaps through a read error. The CDR3 region has the DNA TGTGCTAGCAGCCAAGGACCGAACACCGGGGAGCTGTTTTTT. Encoded protein: CASSQGPNTGELFF. The chain links TRBV7-7 to TRBJ2-2; D not resolved. The CDR3 is made up of 14 amino acids. CDR1 and CDR2 (germline): SSHAT, FNYEAQ (reference sequence). Variable domain in full (rest from reference TRBV7-7 and TRBJ2-2): GAGVSQSPRYKVTKRGQDVTLRCDPISSHATLYWYQQALGQGPEFLTYFNYEAQPDKSGLPSDRFSAERPEGSISTLTIQRTEQRDSAMYRCASSQGPNTGELFFGEGSRLTVL.

This clonotype came up many times. This rearrangement joins TRBV20-1 to TRBJ2-3, with TRBD2 matching 7 bases. V shed 1 base, J shed 1 base, and the junction held 2 bases outside the gene matches. Germline assignment: CDR1 DFQATT and CDR2 SNEGSKA (reference sequence). There are 14 residues in the CDR3. CDR3 sequence: CSARGLAGTDTQYF. As DNA, the CDR3 is TGCAGTGCTAGAGGTCTAGCGGGCACAGATACGCAGTATTTT.

The rearrangement joins TRBV9 to TRBJ1-4, with 7 bases matching TRBD1. The CDR3 spans 16 residues. V lost 4 bases and J lost 3; bases outside the gene matches: 9. Germline-derived CDR1 and CDR2 are SGDLS and YYNGEE. The CDR3 DNA follows: TGTGCCAGCAGCCTCGAGGGAGGGGGCCCTAATGAAAAACTGTTTTTT. Translation: CASSLEGGGPNEKLFF.